These 18 T cell receptor beta chains were all obtained from the same sample, sequenced in a study of shared clonotypes between healthy human individuals. Only in-frame clones appear in the TCRdb table, and some are missing; sequencing was by immunoSEQ multiplex PCR. The sample holds some 2,400,000 clones, 90% to 97% seen once. The sequencing input was naive CD4+ T cells sorted from blood. Described subset: CD45RA+ positively selected. All receptors derive from a man aged 18 to 30 in good health.

Comments on this clone: Other DNA sequences of this sample code for an identical CDR3. V usage is TRBV9 and J usage is TRBJ2-2; the D gene could be TRBD1 or TRBD2 (5 bases each). This CDR3 is built from 15 residues. Germline-derived CDR1 and CDR2 are SGDLS and YYNGEE. V lost 0 bases and J 4 bases, leaving 10 bases between the germline ends. The CDR3 DNA follows: TGTGCCAGCAGCGTAGGGGGGACGAGCACCGGGGAGCTGTTTTTT. Amino acids: CASSVGGTSTGELFF.

The DNA of the CDR3 is TGTGCCAGCAGCGACATCGGGACAGGGCAAGGGAGCCCTGAAGCTTTCTTT. Its translation: CASSDIGTGQGSPEAFF. The rearrangement joins TRBV9 to TRBJ1-1, with TRBD1 matching 9 bases. CDR3 length: 17 residues. Germline V gene lookup returns CDR1 SGDLS and CDR2 YYNGEE. V lost 3 bases, J lost 6 bases, and 15 bases stayed unmatched.

The gene calls are TRBV5-1 and TRBJ2-5; a weak D match, TRBD2 (6 bases). The CDR3 is made up of 14 amino acids. Per germline, CDR1 SGHRS and CDR2 YFSETQ. The ends were cut back, 0 bases at V and 4 bases at J, with 10 bases in the middle. The CDR3 DNA reads as TGCGCCAGCAGCTTGGTAGCGGCGGGAGAGACCCAGTACTTC. It encodes CASSLVAAGETQYF. The full variable domain, with the rest looked up from reference TRBV5-1 and TRBJ2-5, is KAGVTQTPRYLIKTRGQQVTLSCSPISGHRSVSWYQQTPGQGLQFLFEYFSETQRNKGNFPGRFSGRQFSNSRSEMNVSTLELGDSALYLCASSLVAAGETQYFGPGTRLLVL.

This chain uses TRBV6-1 with TRBJ1-2; the D is unclear. The CDR3 is 14 residues long. Trimming removed 2 bases at V and 4 bases at J, with 11 bases between. CDR1 is MNHNS and CDR2 is SASEGT in the germline V gene. CDR3 DNA sequence: TGTGCCAGCAGTGAACCCGGACGAAGCTATGGCTACACCTTC. Its translation is CASSEPGRSYGYTF.

This sequence joins TRBV30 and TRBJ1-3; D remains ambiguous. Germline values: CDR1 GTSNPN, CDR2 SVGIG (reference sequence). The CDR3 has 12 amino acids. Between the trimmed V and J ends, which lost 1 base and 7 bases, there was a span of 8 bases. In nucleotides, the CDR3 is TGTGCCTGGAGTGAAACAGCCAACACCATATATTTT. Protein product: CAWSETANTIYF.

Worth noting for this clone: The sample contains more than one DNA sequence encoding this CDR3. The V call is TRBV2, the J call TRBJ2-2; D possibly uses TRBD1 or TRBD2 (5 bases each). Germline V gene lookup returns CDR1 SNHLY and CDR2 FYNNEI. The germline V and J ends were trimmed by 6 bases and 6 bases, with 11 bases remaining between them. CDR3 length: 13 amino acids. The CDR3 bases are TGTGCCAGCAGAATTAGGGGAGCCGGGGAGCTGTTTTTT. Its translation is CASRIRGAGELFF. The full variable domain, with the rest looked up from reference TRBV2 and TRBJ2-2, is EPEVTQTPSHQVTQMGQEVILRCVPISNHLYFYWYRQILGQKVEFLVSFYNNEISEKSEIFDDQFSVERPDGSNFTLKIRSTKLEDSAMYFCASRIRGAGELFFGEGSRLTVL.

The CDR3 loop is CASSYTAGEGLREQYF. Here the CDR3 DNA reads TGTGCCAGCAGTTACACAGCGGGAGAGGGTCTGCGAGAGCAGTACTTC. The genes are TRBV6-5 and TRBJ2-7; TRBD2 matches at 8 bases. The ends lost 2 bases at V and 7 bases at J; junction bases unmatched: 13. Germline V gene sequence: CDR1 MNHEY, CDR2 SVGAGI. The CDR3 extends over 16 amino acids.

V is TRBV25-1 and J is TRBJ1-3; 8 positions agree with TRBD1. Losses at the gene ends were 6 bases for V and 1 base for J; bases not matched to a gene: 5. Germline V gene lookup returns CDR1 MGHDK and CDR2 SYGVNS. The CDR3 totals 15 residues. CDR3 nucleotides: TGTGCCAGCAGAGACGACAGGGGTTCTGGAAACACCATATATTTT. Translation gives CASRDDRGSGNTIYF.

The CDR3 region is CASSHSRSGTVAIKTQYF. CDR3 DNA: TGTGCCAGCAGCCATAGTCGATCTGGGACGGTTGCTATTAAGACCCAGTACTTC. The chain employs TRBV5-6 and TRBJ2-5; possibly TRBD1 or TRBD2 for D (5 bases each). This CDR3 spans 18 amino acids. CDR1 and CDR2 (germline): SGHDT, YYEEEE. Trimming shortened V by 4 bases and J by 6 bases, and 28 bases separated the two germline ends.

Of note for this clone: Other DNA sequences within the sample encode an identical CDR3. The V and J genes are TRBV4-1 and TRBJ1-2; 9 nucleotides line up with TRBD1. Germline trimming cut 4 bases from V and 3 bases from J; bases unmatched to any gene: 0. The germline V gene encodes CDR1 MGHRA and CDR2 YSYEKL. The CDR3 contains 13 residues. CDR3 in amino acids: CASSRTGDYGYTF. The CDR3 DNA reads TGCGCCAGCAGCCGGACAGGGGACTATGGCTACACCTTC.

This clone appeared a single time. The chain couples TRBV9 to TRBJ1-3; D gene unclear. CDR1 SGDLS and CDR2 YYNGEE come from the germline V gene. The CDR3 sequence is 14 residues long. Trimming took off 2 bases at V and 1 base at J, with 7 bases between the two ends. The CDR3 loop reads CASSVRRSGNTIYF. As DNA, the CDR3 is TGTGCCAGCAGCGTTCGGCGATCTGGAAACACCATATATTTT.

The rearrangement joins TRBV18 to TRBJ1-2, with TRBD1 matching 8 bases. This CDR3 comprises 16 residues. Trimming took 1 base from V and 3 from J; bases not matched to a gene: 7. CDR1 is KGHSH, CDR2 LQKENI, per germline. DNA of the CDR3: TGTGCCAGCTCACCACTACCAGGGACAGGAGACTATGGCTACACCTTC. Amino acids: CASSPLPGTGDYGYTF. The variable domain in full, with the rest retrieved from reference TRBV18 and TRBJ1-2, is NAGVMQNPRHLVRRRGQEARLRCSPMKGHSHVYWYRQLPEEGLKFMVYLQKENIIDESGMPKERFSAEFPKEGPSILRIQQVVRGDSAAYFCASSPLPGTGDYGYTFGSGTRLTVV.

The J gene is TRBJ1-4, the V gene TRBV7-2; 8 bases are a match to TRBD1. Trimming removed 1 base from V and 8 bases from J; junction bases left unmatched: 12. Germline CDR1 SGHTA, CDR2 FQGNSA. The CDR3 runs 17 residues. The CDR3 loop reads CASSLGGTGVVVEKLFF. CDR3 sequence (DNA): TGTGCCAGCAGCTTAGGAGGGACAGGCGTGGTTGTGGAAAAACTGTTTTTT.

The chain employs TRBV18 and TRBJ2-2, with D unclear. This CDR3 contains 12 residues. Germline CDR1 KGHSH, CDR2 LQKENI. Trimming pared 4 bases from V and 5 bases from J, leaving 5 bases between. The CDR3 region is CASSLATGELFF. CDR3 nucleotides: TGTGCCAGCTCACTGGCTACCGGGGAGCTGTTTTTT.

The chain links TRBV7-9 to TRBJ2-3, with D possibly matching TRBD1 (6 bases). The CDR3 spans 16 residues. The V end was cut by 5 bases, the J end by 4 bases, with 19 bases between. In germline, CDR1 is SEHNR, CDR2 FQNEAQ (reference sequence). CDR3 sequence reads: CASSPSSRGRPDTQYF. In nucleotides, the CDR3 is TGTGCCAGCAGCCCGTCTTCCAGGGGACGTCCAGATACGCAGTATTTT.

V is TRBV7-3 and J is TRBJ2-5, with 7 bases that match TRBD1. The CDR3 sequence is 15 residues long. V was clipped by 4 bases and J by 2 bases; unmatched bases: 7. Germline V gene lookup returns CDR1 SGHTA and CDR2 FQGTGA. The CDR3 spells CASSYSQGTQETQYF. Here the CDR3 DNA reads TGTGCCAGCAGCTATTCACAGGGGACGCAAGAGACCCAGTACTTC.

With respect to this clone: At the DNA level, this CDR3 is encoded by other sequences in the same sample as well. CDR3 loop: CASSNRNEQFF. The CDR3 region has the DNA TGTGCCAGCAGTAACCGCAATGAGCAGTTCTTC. The chain carries TRBV6-5 and TRBJ2-1; D is uncertain. The V end was cut by 5 bases, the J end by 6 bases, with 5 bases between. CDR1 and CDR2 (germline): MNHEY, SVGAGI. The CDR3 covers 11 residues.

The CDR3 DNA reads as TGTGCCAGCAGCGGGGGACAGGGTGTTTGGTCACCCCTCCACTTT. Its translation is CASSGGQGVWSPLHF. The J gene is TRBJ1-6, the V gene TRBV9; 9 bases map to TRBD1. CDR3 length equals 15 residues. Germline trimming cut 3 bases from V and 10 bases from J; bases unmatched to any gene: 8. Germline CDR1 is SGDLS and CDR2 is YYNGEE.